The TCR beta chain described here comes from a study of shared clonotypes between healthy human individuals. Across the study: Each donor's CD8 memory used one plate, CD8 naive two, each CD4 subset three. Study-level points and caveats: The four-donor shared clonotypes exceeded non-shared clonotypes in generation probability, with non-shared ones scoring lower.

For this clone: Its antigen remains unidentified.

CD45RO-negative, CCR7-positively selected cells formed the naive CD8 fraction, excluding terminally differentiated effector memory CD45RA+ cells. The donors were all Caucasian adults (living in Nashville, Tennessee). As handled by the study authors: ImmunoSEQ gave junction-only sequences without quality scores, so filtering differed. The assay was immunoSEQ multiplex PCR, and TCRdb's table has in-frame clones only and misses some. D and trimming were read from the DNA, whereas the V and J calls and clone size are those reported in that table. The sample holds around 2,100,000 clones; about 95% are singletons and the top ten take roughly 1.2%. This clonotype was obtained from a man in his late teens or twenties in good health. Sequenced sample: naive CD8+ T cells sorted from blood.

The CDR3 spells CASSQETGSTSEQYF. Written as DNA, the CDR3 is TGCGCCAGCAGCCAAGAGACAGGATCGACCTCCGAGCAGTACTTC. The chain recombines TRBV4-1 with TRBJ2-7, with D possibly being TRBD1 (6 bases). Trimming cost V 0 bases and J 6 bases, with 15 bases left between them. The CDR3 contains 15 residues. Germline CDR1 reads MGHRA; CDR2 reads YSYEKL.